The 30 T cell receptor beta chains given below trace back to one sample, sequenced in a study of blood T cell repertoires in COVID-19. This table comes from immunoSEQ multiplex PCR, and its TCRdb copy is limited to in-frame clones, with some not included. The table records around 62,000 clones, around 87% of them present only once. Sequenced: peripheral blood. The source is an older woman with acute or convalescent COVID-19.

This rearrangement joins TRBV6-5 to TRBJ2-5; weak D call: TRBD1 (6 bases). The germline V gene has CDR1 MNHEY and CDR2 SVGAGI. Trimming took off 5 bases at V and 5 bases at J, with 15 bases between the two ends. The CDR3 consists of 14 residues. Written as DNA, the CDR3 is TGTGCCAGCAGTCGAACAGGGAATTGGGAGACCCAGTACTTC. Protein sequence: CASSRTGNWETQYF.

This CDR3 is CASSVLLGGPANTEAFF. CDR3 bases: TGTGCCAGCAGCGTATTATTAGGGGGCCCTGCGAACACTGAAGCTTTCTTT. This chain links TRBV9 with TRBJ1-1; 7 positions match TRBD1. Germline values: CDR1 SGDLS, CDR2 YYNGEE. The CDR3 runs to 17 residues. J was trimmed by 1 base and V by 1 base; bases with no gene match: 10. The whole variable domain, remainder taken from reference TRBV9 and TRBJ1-1, is DSGVTQTPKHLITATGQRVTLRCSPRSGDLSVYWYQQSLDQGLQFLIQYYNGEERAKGNILERFSAQQFPDLHSELNLSSLELGDSALYFCASSVLLGGPANTEAFFGQGTRLTVV.

The DNA of the CDR3 is TGTGCCAGCAGTTATCAGTTCACCGGGGAGCTGTTTTTT. It encodes CASSYQFTGELFF. V is TRBV28 and J is TRBJ2-2; no clear D. This CDR3 comprises 13 residues. Trimming removed 4 bases from V and 4 bases from J, with 7 bases in between. Germline CDR1 reads MDHEN; CDR2 reads SYDVKM. Full variable domain (missing parts from reference TRBV28 and TRBJ2-2): DVKVTQSSRYLVKRTGEKVFLECVQDMDHENMFWYRQDPGLGLRLIYFSYDVKMKEKGDIPEGYSVSREKKERFSLILESASTNQTSMYLCASSYQFTGELFFGEGSRLTVL.

The genes are TRBV7-8 and TRBJ2-3, with D possibly TRBD2 on 5 matching bases. V lost 3 bases to trimming and J lost 0 bases, with 22 bases between them. Germline CDR1 reads SGHVS; CDR2 reads FQNEAQ. The CDR3 consists of 19 residues. CDR3: CASSFGFVRVGTSTDTQYF. CDR3 nucleotide sequence: TGTGCCAGCAGCTTTGGGTTTGTGCGGGTGGGTACTAGCACAGATACGCAGTATTTT.

This clone was recorded once. This chain links TRBV4-1 with TRBJ1-2; perhaps TRBD1 as D (5 bases). This CDR3 region has 15 residues. Trimming shortened V by 0 bases and J by 3 bases, and 11 bases separated the two germline ends. CDR1 and CDR2 (germline): MGHRA, YSYEKL. The CDR3 sequence: CASSQDRGTDYGYTF. Here the CDR3 DNA reads TGCGCCAGCAGCCAAGATCGGGGGACCGACTATGGCTACACCTTC.

The rearrangement joins TRBV2 to TRBJ1-2; 9 positions match TRBD1. Per the germline V gene, CDR1 is SNHLY and CDR2 is FYNNEI. With 8 bases clipped from V and 5 bases from J, the junction kept 9 bases outside the gene matches. CDR3 length equals 14 residues. Written as DNA, the CDR3 is TGTGCCAGCGGCCGGGACAGGGATTTTTATGGCTACACCTTC. Its protein product is CASGRDRDFYGYTF. The full variable domain, rest sourced from reference TRBV2 and TRBJ1-2, is EPEVTQTPSHQVTQMGQEVILRCVPISNHLYFYWYRQILGQKVEFLVSFYNNEISEKSEIFDDQFSVERPDGSNFTLKIRSTKLEDSAMYFCASGRDRDFYGYTFGSGTRLTVV.

The CDR3, as DNA: TGTGCCAGCAGTGCCCGCGGGGGATCGGGGAACACTGAAGCTTTCTTT. Translation: CASSARGGSGNTEAFF. J is TRBJ1-1 and V is TRBV6-1; possible D gene TRBD1, 5 bases. The germline V and J ends were trimmed by 4 bases and 1 base, with 16 bases remaining between them. The CDR3 extends over 16 amino acids. CDR1 is MNHNS and CDR2 is SASEGT in the germline V gene.

J is TRBJ2-7 and V is TRBV28; TRBD2 matches at 8 bases. This CDR3 is built from 16 residues. Germline-derived CDR1 and CDR2 are MDHEN and SYDVKM. The J segment lost 6 bases and the V segment lost 6 bases, leaving 16 bases of the junction unmatched. For the CDR3, the DNA is TGTGCCAGCAGCAAATCTTCGGGGGGGCCCGACAGCGAGCAGTACGTC. It specifies CASSKSSGGPDSEQYV.

This clone was observed a handful of times. The chain joins TRBV7-9 to TRBJ1-2; 9 nucleotides line up with TRBD1. V was clipped by 6 bases and J by 7 bases; unmatched bases: 9. The CDR3 has 14 residues. The germline CDR1 and CDR2 sequences are SEHNR and FQNEAQ (reference sequence). The CDR3 nucleotides read TGTGCCAGCAGTGCCGGGACAGGGAGTTTTGGCTACACCTTC. It translates to CASSAGTGSFGYTF. The whole variable domain, remainder taken from reference TRBV7-9 and TRBJ1-2, is DTGVSQNPRHKITKRGQNVTFRCDPISEHNRLYWYRQTLGQGPEFLTYFQNEAQLEKSRLLSDRFSAERPKGSFSTLEIQRTEQGDSAMYLCASSAGTGSFGYTFGSGTRLTVV.

This sequence joins TRBV10-3 and TRBJ1-4, with TRBD1 identical over 8 bases. Germline V CDR1 and CDR2: ENHRY, SYGVKD. The CDR3 is 19 residues long. J lost 0 bases, V lost 2 bases, and 11 bases had no gene match. The CDR3 bases are TGTGCCATCAGTGAGGATCCAAGACAGGGGCGCACAACTAATGAAAAACTGTTTTTT. It encodes CAISEDPRQGRTTNEKLFF.

This sequence joins TRBV5-5 and TRBJ2-5; TRBD1 aligns across 9 bases. This CDR3 spans 16 amino acids. Germline trimming cut 2 bases from V and 2 bases from J; bases unmatched to any gene: 7. CDR1 SGHKS and CDR2 YYEKEE come from the germline V gene (reference sequence). The CDR3 DNA reads TGTGCCAGCAGCTTTAGAGCGGACAGGGGTCAAGAGACCCAGTACTTC. Protein: CASSFRADRGQETQYF. Combining the CDR3 with reference TRBV5-5 and TRBJ2-5 gives the whole variable domain DAGVTQSPTHLIKTRGQQVTLRCSPISGHKSVSWYQQVLGQGPQFIFQYYEKEERGRGNFPDRFSARQFPNYSSELNVNALLLGDSALYLCASSFRADRGQETQYFGPGTRLLVL.

The chain carries TRBV6-5 and TRBJ2-7; TRBD1 matches 9 bases. This CDR3 region has 15 residues. Germline V CDR1 and CDR2: MNHEY, SVGAGI. With V trimmed by 5 bases and J by 1 base, 6 bases remained unmatched. This CDR3 reads CASSLETGGSYEQYV. The CDR3 nucleotides read TGTGCCAGCAGTCTCGAGACAGGGGGTTCCTACGAGCAGTACGTC.

J is TRBJ2-2 and V is TRBV20-1; a possible D gene is TRBD2 (6 bases). The CDR3 is 11 amino acids. Germline CDR1 reads DFQATT; CDR2 reads SNEGSKA (reference sequence). Trimming left V 6 bases short and J 6 bases short, with 8 bases between. CDR3 loop: CSAWGAGELFF. The CDR3, as DNA: TGCAGTGCCTGGGGGGCCGGGGAGCTGTTTTTT.

The chain has TRBV5-1 and TRBJ2-1; 12 bases map to TRBD2. The germline V gene encodes CDR1 SGHRS and CDR2 YFSETQ. Unmatched junction bases numbered 10, after V lost 5 bases and J lost 10 bases. The CDR3 runs 15 residues. The CDR3: CASRTASGRVEEQFF. The CDR3 DNA sequence: TGCGCCAGCAGGACCGCTAGCGGGAGGGTCGAGGAGCAGTTCTTC.

CDR3 region: CASSPRQGQGAGYGYTF. CDR3 DNA: TGTGCCAGCAGCCCCCGACAGGGGCAGGGGGCAGGCTATGGCTACACCTTC. V gene TRBV9 combines with J gene TRBJ1-2, with 8 bases identical to TRBD1. The V gene's germline CDR1 is SGDLS and CDR2 YYNGEE. CDR3 length: 17 residues. Germline trimming cut 4 bases from V and 4 bases from J; bases unmatched to any gene: 15.

J is TRBJ2-3 and V is TRBV18; maybe TRBD1 (6 bases). The ends were cut back, 5 bases at V and 7 bases at J, with 16 bases in the middle. The CDR3 extends over 14 amino acids. Germline V gene data show CDR1 as KGHSH and CDR2 as LQKENI. The CDR3 protein is CASSEDRFANTQYF. The CDR3 bases are TGTGCCAGCTCAGAGGACAGATTCGCGAATACGCAGTATTTT.

The CDR3 region is CASSPSSGRSYNEQFF. CDR3 DNA: TGTGCCAGCAGCCCATCTAGCGGGAGATCCTACAATGAGCAGTTCTTC. The chain combines TRBV5-6 with TRBJ2-1; 10 bases map to TRBD2. Per germline, CDR1 SGHDT and CDR2 YYEEEE. V trimming: 4 bases; J trimming: 1 base; junction bases outside the gene matches: 5. This CDR3 comprises 16 residues.

The chain employs TRBV19 and TRBJ1-1; TRBD1 might be the D (5 bases). CDR1 is LNHDA, CDR2 SQIVND, per germline (reference sequence). The ends were cut back, 9 bases at V and 7 bases at J, with 18 bases in the middle. CDR3 size: 13 residues. CDR3 loop: CASRRQIRGEAFF. The CDR3 nucleotides read TGTGCCAGCAGGAGACAGATAAGGGGTGAAGCTTTCTTT. Drawing the rest from reference TRBV19 and TRBJ1-1, the complete variable domain is DGGITQSPKYLFRKEGQNVTLSCEQNLNHDAMYWYRQDPGQGLRLIYYSQIVNDFQKGDIAEGYSVSREKKESFPLTVTSAQKNPTAFYLCASRRQIRGEAFFGQGTRLTVV.

This chain uses TRBV6-5 with TRBJ2-7; the D gene is possibly TRBD2 (5 bases). Germline V gives CDR1 MNHEY, CDR2 SVGAGI. V was cut by 8 bases and J by 7 bases, with 18 bases left in between. This CDR3 spans 13 amino acids. The chain's CDR3 is CASAGVAPNEQYV. DNA for the CDR3: TGTGCCAGCGCCGGGGTAGCCCCCAATGAGCAGTACGTC.

This chain uses TRBV19 with TRBJ2-1, with TRBD2 as a possible D gene (6 bases). The CDR3 extends over 15 amino acids. CDR1 is LNHDA and CDR2 is SQIVND in the germline V gene (reference sequence). Trimming cost V 6 bases and J 6 bases, with 18 bases left between them. Here the CDR3 reads CASSLGIADFNEQFF. The CDR3 nucleotides read TGTGCCAGTAGCTTGGGAATAGCGGATTTCAATGAGCAGTTCTTC.

The CDR3 protein is CASSRDRNYEQYV. In DNA form, the CDR3 reads TGTGCCAGCAGTAGGGACAGAAATTACGAGCAGTACGTC. The rearrangement uses TRBV2 and TRBJ2-7; 7 bases line up with TRBD1. This CDR3 is 13 amino acids long. With V trimmed by 5 bases and J by 4 bases, 5 bases remained unmatched. The germline V gene encodes CDR1 SNHLY and CDR2 FYNNEI.

This chain connects TRBV6-6 to TRBJ1-5; 7 nucleotides align to TRBD1. The CDR3 contains 13 residues. Germline-derived CDR1 and CDR2 are MNHNY and SVGAGI (reference sequence). V lost 7 bases, J lost 4 bases, and 4 bases stayed unmatched. CDR3 coding DNA: TGTGCCAGCACTAAACAGGGGAATCAGCCCCAGCATTTT. Amino acids: CASTKQGNQPQHF.

On this clone: At one of its ends the junction is not consistent with the germline gene, which may arise from a read error. The rearrangement joins TRBV5-1 to TRBJ2-7, with 12 bases matching TRBD1. This CDR3 has 11 amino acids. Per germline, CDR1 SGHRS and CDR2 YFSETQ. The CDR3 DNA follows: TGCGCCAGCAGCTCGGGACAGGGGGCTCAATTC. Encoded protein: CASSSGQGAQF.

The chain combines TRBV23-1 with TRBJ2-2, with 8 positions matching TRBD2. TRBV23-1 is assigned to the ORF class and has an uncertain function. V lost 4 bases, J lost 3 bases, and 7 bases stayed unmatched. The CDR3 length is 16 residues. DNA for the CDR3: TGCGCCAGCAGTCGATTGGGACTAGGGGACACCGGGGAGCTGTTTTTT. Encoded protein: CASSRLGLGDTGELFF.

The rearrangement uses TRBV3-1 (or the pseudogene TRBV3-2) and TRBJ2-4; no clear D. Trimming removed 5 bases at V and 1 base at J, with 9 bases between. The CDR3 contains 14 residues. CDR1 and CDR2 from the germline V gene are LGHDT and YNNKEL (reference sequence). The CDR3 spells CASSATAAKNIQYF. In nucleotides, the CDR3 is TGTGCCAGCAGCGCGACTGCCGCCAAAAACATTCAGTACTTC.

This rearrangement joins TRBV28 to TRBJ2-7; 8 nucleotides align to TRBD1. J gave up 4 bases and V 5 bases, and 1 base lay outside the gene matches. The CDR3 length is 12 residues. Germline V lookup: CDR1 MDHEN, CDR2 SYDVKM. In nucleotides, the CDR3 is TGTGCCAGCAGTCGGACAGGGTACGAGCAGTACGTC. Its protein is CASSRTGYEQYV.

V usage is TRBV11-2 and J usage is TRBJ2-3; TRBD1 agrees at 7 bases. Germline V gene data show CDR1 as SGHAT and CDR2 as FQNNGV. V was pared by 3 bases and J by 1 base, with 16 bases of the junction left unmatched. CDR3 length: 19 residues. The CDR3 is CASSFSSPGRGLGTDTQYF. The CDR3 DNA sequence: TGTGCCAGCAGCTTTTCGTCTCCCGGCAGGGGGTTGGGCACAGATACGCAGTATTTT.

V is TRBV7-2 and J is TRBJ2-1, with TRBD2 identical over 13 bases. V lost 5 bases, J lost 3 bases, and 4 bases stayed unmatched. CDR1 is SGHTA, CDR2 FQGNSA, per germline. The CDR3 spans 16 residues. CDR3 DNA sequence: TGTGCCAGCAGCCAACGGACTAGCGGGAGCTACAATGAGCAGTTCTTC. Encoded protein: CASSQRTSGSYNEQFF.

The chain links TRBV9 to TRBJ1-3; a possible D gene is TRBD1 (6 bases). Germline V gene lookup returns CDR1 SGDLS and CDR2 YYNGEE. Trimming removed 3 bases from V and 2 bases from J, with 12 bases in between. The CDR3 has 15 residues. The CDR3 bases are TGTGCCAGCAGCGGCGGGGGGCCGACTGGAAACACCATATATTTT. Its protein product is CASSGGGPTGNTIYF.

V is TRBV28 and J is TRBJ2-2, with a weak D call TRBD2 (5 bases). CDR1 is MDHEN and CDR2 is SYDVKM in the germline V gene. The CDR3 length is 12 residues. The CDR3 bases are TGTGCGCCGGGGACGAACACCGGGGAGCTGTTTTTT. Translated, it gives CAPGTNTGELFF. Drawing the rest from reference TRBV28 and TRBJ2-2, the complete variable domain is DVKVTQSSRYLVKRTGEKVFLECVQDMDHENMFWYRQDPGLGLRLIYFSYDVKMKEKGDIPEGYSVSREKKERFSLILESASTNQTSMYLCAPGTNTGELFFGEGSRLTVL.